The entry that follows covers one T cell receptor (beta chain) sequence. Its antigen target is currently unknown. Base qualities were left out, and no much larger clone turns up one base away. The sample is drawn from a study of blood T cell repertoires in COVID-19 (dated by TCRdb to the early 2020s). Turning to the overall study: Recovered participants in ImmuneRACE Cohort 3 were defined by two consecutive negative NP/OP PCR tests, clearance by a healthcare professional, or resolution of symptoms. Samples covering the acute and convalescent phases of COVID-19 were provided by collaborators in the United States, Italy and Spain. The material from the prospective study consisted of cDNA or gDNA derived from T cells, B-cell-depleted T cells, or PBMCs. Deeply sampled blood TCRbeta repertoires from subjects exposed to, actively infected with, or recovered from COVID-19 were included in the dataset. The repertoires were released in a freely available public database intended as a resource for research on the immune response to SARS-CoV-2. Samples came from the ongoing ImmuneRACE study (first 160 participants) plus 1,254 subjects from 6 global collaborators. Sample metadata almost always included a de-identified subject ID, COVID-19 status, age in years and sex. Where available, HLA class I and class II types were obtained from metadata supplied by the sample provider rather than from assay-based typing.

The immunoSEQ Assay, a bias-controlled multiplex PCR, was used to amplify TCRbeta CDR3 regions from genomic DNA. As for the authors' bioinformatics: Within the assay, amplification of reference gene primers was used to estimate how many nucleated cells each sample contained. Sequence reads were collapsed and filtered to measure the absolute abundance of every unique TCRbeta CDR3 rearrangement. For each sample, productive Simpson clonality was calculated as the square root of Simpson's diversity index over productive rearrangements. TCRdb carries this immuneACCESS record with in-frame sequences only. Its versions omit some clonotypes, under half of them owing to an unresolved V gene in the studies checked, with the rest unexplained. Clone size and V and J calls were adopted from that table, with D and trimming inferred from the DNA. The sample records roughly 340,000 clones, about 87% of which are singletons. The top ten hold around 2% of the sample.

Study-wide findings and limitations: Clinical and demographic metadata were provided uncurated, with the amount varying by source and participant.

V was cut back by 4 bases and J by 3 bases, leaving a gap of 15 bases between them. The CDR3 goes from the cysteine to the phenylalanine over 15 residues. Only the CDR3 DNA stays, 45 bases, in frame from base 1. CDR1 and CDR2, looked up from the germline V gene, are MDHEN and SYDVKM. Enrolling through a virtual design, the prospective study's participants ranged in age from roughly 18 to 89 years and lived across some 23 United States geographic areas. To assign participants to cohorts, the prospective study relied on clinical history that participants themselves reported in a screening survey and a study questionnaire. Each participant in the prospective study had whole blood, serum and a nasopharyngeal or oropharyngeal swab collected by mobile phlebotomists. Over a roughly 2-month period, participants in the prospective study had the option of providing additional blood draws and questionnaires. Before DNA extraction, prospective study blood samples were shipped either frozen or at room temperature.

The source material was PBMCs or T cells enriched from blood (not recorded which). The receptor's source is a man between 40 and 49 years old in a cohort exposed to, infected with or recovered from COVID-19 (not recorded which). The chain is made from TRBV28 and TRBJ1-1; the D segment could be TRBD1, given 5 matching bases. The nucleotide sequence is TGTGCCAGCAGTTCCCTGACGACAGATTACACTGAAGCTTTCTTT. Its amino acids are CASSSLTTDYTEAFF. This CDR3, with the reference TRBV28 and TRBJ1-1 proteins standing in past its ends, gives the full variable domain DVKVTQSSRYLVKRTGEKVFLECVQDMDHENMFWYRQDPGLGLRLIYFSYDVKMKEKGDIPEGYSVSREKKERFSLILESASTNQTSMYLCASSSLTTDYTEAFFGQGTRLTVV.